The 17 T cell receptor beta chains below were found in one sample sequenced in a study of blood T cell repertoires in COVID-19. Libraries were prepared by immunoSEQ multiplex PCR; TCRdb keeps only in-frame clonotypes and omits some of them. This table holds around 110,000 clones, about 91% found once. Sequences were obtained from peripheral blood. The receptors originated from a man aged 45-65 years with active or convalescent COVID-19.

The chain has TRBV28 and TRBJ1-2; D uncertain. In germline, CDR1 is MDHEN, CDR2 SYDVKM. The CDR3 is made up of 13 amino acids. V lost 2 bases to trimming and J lost 7 bases, with 11 bases between them. In nucleotides, the CDR3 is TGTGCCAGCAGTTTAGAGGGTTTCGGTGGCTACACCTTC. It codes for CASSLEGFGGYTF.

The genes are TRBV28 and TRBJ1-6, with 9 bases fitting TRBD1. The CDR3 totals 15 residues. Trimming took 4 bases from V and 10 from J; bases not matched to a gene: 8. From germline, CDR1 is MDHEN and CDR2 SYDVKM. This CDR3 is CASSSGTGRSSPLHF. CDR3 sequence (DNA): TGTGCCAGCAGTTCCGGGACAGGGCGGTCCTCACCCCTCCACTTT.

This sequence joins TRBV18 and TRBJ2-7, with D possibly being TRBD2 (5 bases). Trimming removed 6 bases at V and 2 bases at J, with 20 bases between. CDR1 and CDR2 from the germline V gene are KGHSH and LQKENI. This CDR3 comprises 16 residues. The CDR3 DNA is TGTGCCAGCTCGTCCCCCGAGGGTAGCGTCGCCTACGAGCAGTACTTC. It specifies CASSSPEGSVAYEQYF.

The V call is TRBV6-1, the J call TRBJ1-1; 7 positions match TRBD1. The V gene end was trimmed by 2 bases and the J gene end by 4 bases; junction bases not matched to a gene: 7. The CDR3 contains 15 residues. Germline assignment: CDR1 MNHNS and CDR2 SASEGT. The CDR3 nucleotides read TGTGCCAGCAGTGAACGGGGCAGGGGGAGCACTGAAGCTTTCTTT. As protein: CASSERGRGSTEAFF.

About this clone: The same CDR3 arises from other DNA sequences in this sample as well. The rearrangement uses TRBV9 and TRBJ2-1; D is possibly TRBD2 (6 bases). The CDR3 is 15 residues long. The V end was cut by 3 bases, the J end by 1 base, with 11 bases between. CDR1 is SGDLS, CDR2 YYNGEE, per germline. The CDR3 coding sequence is TGTGCCAGCAGCGCCGGGGGAAAATCCTACAATGAGCAGTTCTTC. Translating gives CASSAGGKSYNEQFF.

This clone was picked up one time. V is TRBV11-2 and J is TRBJ2-1, with D possibly being TRBD1 (6 bases). The CDR3 has 15 amino acids. CDR1 is SGHAT and CDR2 is FQNNGV in the germline V gene. V was shortened by 3 bases and J by 0 bases, with 9 bases between the two germline ends. The chain's CDR3 is CASSLGQSSYNEQFF. CDR3 in DNA: TGTGCCAGCAGCTTGGGACAAAGCTCCTACAATGAGCAGTTCTTC.

The chain has TRBV7-8 and TRBJ2-7, with TRBD1 matching 8 bases. There are 15 residues in the CDR3. V gave up 1 base and J gave up 4 bases; unmatched junction bases: 6. Looked up from germline, CDR1 is SGHVS and CDR2 is FQNEAQ. In nucleotides, the CDR3 is TGTGCCAGCAGCTTAGGGGGACAGGCGGTATACGAGCAGTACTTC. Residues: CASSLGGQAVYEQYF.

This chain joins TRBV4-1 and TRBJ2-1; unclear D gene. The CDR3 has 18 amino acids. Germline lookup yields CDR1 MGHRA and CDR2 YSYEKL. Trimming removed 2 bases from V and 3 bases from J, with 20 bases in between. CDR3 nucleotides: TGCGCCAGCAGCCAACCCTCACGAGGAAGTGGTGGCTACAATGAGCAGTTCTTC. Its translation is CASSQPSRGSGGYNEQFF.

The chain joins TRBV5-8 to TRBJ2-4; the D gene is possibly TRBD1 (5 bases). CDR3 length: 15 residues. V was trimmed by 2 bases and J by 2 bases, leaving 11 bases between them. Germline lookup yields CDR1 SGHTS and CDR2 YDEGEE. CDR3 amino acids: CASSFSDSPKNIQYF. CDR3 nucleotides: TGTGCCAGCAGCTTCAGCGACAGTCCCAAAAACATTCAGTACTTC.

V is TRBV5-1 and J is TRBJ1-4, with 8 bases that match TRBD1. The CDR3 length is 17 residues. The V gene end was trimmed by 4 bases and the J gene end by 8 bases; junction bases not matched to a gene: 16. The V gene's germline CDR1 is SGHRS and CDR2 YFSETQ. CDR3 in amino acids: CASSRVPSQTGEEKLFF. The CDR3 bases are TGCGCCAGCAGCCGAGTACCAAGTCAGACAGGGGAGGAAAAACTGTTTTTT.

The chain carries TRBV2 and TRBJ2-7; 8 bases fit TRBD1. The CDR3 totals 17 residues. From germline, CDR1 is SNHLY and CDR2 FYNNEI. V shed 5 bases, J shed 0 bases, and the junction held 12 bases outside the gene matches. The DNA of the CDR3 is TGTGCCAGCAGTCCTTTATCCCGGGACAGGAGCTCCTACGAGCAGTACTTC. It encodes CASSPLSRDRSSYEQYF.

The chain employs TRBV18 and TRBJ2-2; D may be TRBD2 (5 bases). Germline CDR1 is KGHSH and CDR2 is LQKENI. The ends were cut back, 5 bases at V and 6 bases at J, with 16 bases in the middle. The CDR3 sequence is 15 residues long. As DNA, the CDR3 is TGTGCCAGCTCAGCCCGGGAACTAGGCGCCGGGGAGCTGTTTTTT. It translates to CASSARELGAGELFF.

This chain connects TRBV9 to TRBJ2-7, with TRBD1 identical over 11 bases. This CDR3 has 15 residues. Germline assignment: CDR1 SGDLS and CDR2 YYNGEE. The V gene end was trimmed by 4 bases and the J gene end by 3 bases; junction bases not matched to a gene: 6. CDR3 coding DNA: TGTGCCAGCAGCTCCGGGACAGGGGGAATCTACGAGCAGTACTTC. Encoded protein: CASSSGTGGIYEQYF.

The V call is TRBV5-6, the J call TRBJ2-5, with 9 nucleotides matching TRBD2. CDR3 length: 16 amino acids. Germline CDR1 SGHDT, CDR2 YYEEEE. Unmatched junction bases numbered 11, after V lost 3 bases and J lost 5 bases. CDR3 region: CASSSYPLAGVETQYF. Here the CDR3 DNA reads TGTGCCAGCAGCTCCTATCCCTTAGCGGGAGTGGAGACCCAGTACTTC. Variable domain in full (rest from reference TRBV5-6 and TRBJ2-5): DAGVTQSPTHLIKTRGQQVTLRCSPKSGHDTVSWYQQALGQGPQFIFQYYEEEERQRGNFPDRFSGHQFPNYSSELNVNALLLGDSALYLCASSSYPLAGVETQYFGPGTRLLVL.

The table lists this clone with a few counts. The J gene is TRBJ1-1, the V gene TRBV30; D remains unclear. The CDR3 is 12 residues long. The V end was cut by 5 bases, the J end by 1 base, with 8 bases between. Germline loops: CDR1 GTSNPN, CDR2 SVGIG (reference sequence). This CDR3 is CAWAVPNTEAFF. The CDR3, as DNA: TGTGCCTGGGCGGTTCCGAACACTGAAGCTTTCTTT.

The count of this clone is one. The chain has TRBV5-1 and TRBJ2-7; 7 positions agree with TRBD1. Germline V gives CDR1 SGHRS, CDR2 YFSETQ. V lost 1 base to trimming and J lost 1 base; unmatched junction nucleotides: 5. The CDR3 loop spans 15 amino acids. In nucleotides, the CDR3 is TGCGCCAGCAGCTTGCTCCCGGGACAGTCCTACGAGCAGTACTTC. Translation: CASSLLPGQSYEQYF.

The chain uses TRBV10-1 and TRBJ2-2; 8 nucleotides match TRBD2. The CDR3 is 17 amino acids. The V gene's germline CDR1 is WNHNN and CDR2 SYGVQD (reference sequence). V dropped 1 base and J dropped 0; count of bases not matched to a gene: 4. The CDR3 sequence is CASSEFSSGTNTGELFF. The CDR3 DNA is TGCGCCAGCAGTGAGTTTAGTAGCGGGACGAACACCGGGGAGCTGTTTTTT.